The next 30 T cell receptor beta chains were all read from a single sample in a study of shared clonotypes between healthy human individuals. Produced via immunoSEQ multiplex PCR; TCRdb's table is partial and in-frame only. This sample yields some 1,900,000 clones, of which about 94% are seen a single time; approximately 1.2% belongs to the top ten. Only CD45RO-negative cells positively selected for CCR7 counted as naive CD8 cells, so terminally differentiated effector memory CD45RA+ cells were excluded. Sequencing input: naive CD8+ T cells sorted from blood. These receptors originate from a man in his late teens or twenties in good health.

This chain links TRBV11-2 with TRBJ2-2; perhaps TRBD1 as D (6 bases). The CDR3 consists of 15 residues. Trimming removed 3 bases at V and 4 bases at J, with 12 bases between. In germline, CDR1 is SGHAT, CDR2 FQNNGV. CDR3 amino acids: CASSFNRVGTGELFF. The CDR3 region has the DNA TGTGCCAGCAGCTTCAACAGGGTGGGCACCGGGGAGCTGTTTTTT. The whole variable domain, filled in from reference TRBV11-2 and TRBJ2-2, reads EAGVAQSPRYKIIEKRQSVAFWCNPISGHATLYWYQQILGQGPKLLIQFQNNGVVDDSQLPKDRFSAERLKGVDSTLKIQPAKLEDSAVYLCASSFNRVGTGELFFGEGSRLTVL.

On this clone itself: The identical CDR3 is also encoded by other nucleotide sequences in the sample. In DNA, the CDR3 is TGTGCCAGCAGCCTTGGAAGGCTGTACGAGCAGTACTTC. It yields the protein CASSLGRLYEQYF. The V and J genes are TRBV5-4 and TRBJ2-7; D gene unclear. The CDR3 loop spans 13 amino acids. The germline gives CDR1 SGHNT, CDR2 YYREEE (reference sequence). The V gene lost 4 bases and the J gene lost 4 bases, with 12 bases spanning the gap. Variable domain in full (rest from reference TRBV5-4 and TRBJ2-7): ETGVTQSPTHLIKTRGQQVTLRCSSQSGHNTVSWYQQALGQGPQFIFQYYREEENGRGNFPPRFSGLQFPNYSSELNVNALELDDSALYLCASSLGRLYEQYFGPGTRLTVT.

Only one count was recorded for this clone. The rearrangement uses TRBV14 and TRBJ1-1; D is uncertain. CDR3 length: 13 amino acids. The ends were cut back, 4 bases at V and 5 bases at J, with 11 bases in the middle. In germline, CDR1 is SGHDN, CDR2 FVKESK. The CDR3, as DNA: TGTGCCAGCAGCCTTGGTGGTGGGACTGAAGCTTTCTTT. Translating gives CASSLGGGTEAFF. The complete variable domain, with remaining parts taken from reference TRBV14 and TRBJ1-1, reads EAGVTQFPSHSVIEKGQTVTLRCDPISGHDNLYWYRRVMGKEIKFLLHFVKESKQDESGMPNNRFLAERTGGTYSTLKVQPAELEDSGVYFCASSLGGGTEAFFGQGTRLTVV.

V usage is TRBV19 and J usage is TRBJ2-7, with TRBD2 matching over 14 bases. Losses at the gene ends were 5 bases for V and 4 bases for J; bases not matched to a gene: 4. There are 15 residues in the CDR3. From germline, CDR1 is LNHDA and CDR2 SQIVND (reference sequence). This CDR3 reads CASSGLAGGQYEQYF. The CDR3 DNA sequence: TGTGCCAGTAGTGGACTAGCGGGGGGACAGTACGAGCAGTACTTC.

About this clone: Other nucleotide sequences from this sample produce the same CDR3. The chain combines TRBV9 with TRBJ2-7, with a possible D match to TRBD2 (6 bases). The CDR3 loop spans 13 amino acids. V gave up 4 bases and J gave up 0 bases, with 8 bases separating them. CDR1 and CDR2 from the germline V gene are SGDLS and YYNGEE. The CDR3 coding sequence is TGTGCCAGCAGCCCCGGGAGCTCCTACGAGCAGTACTTC. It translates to CASSPGSSYEQYF.

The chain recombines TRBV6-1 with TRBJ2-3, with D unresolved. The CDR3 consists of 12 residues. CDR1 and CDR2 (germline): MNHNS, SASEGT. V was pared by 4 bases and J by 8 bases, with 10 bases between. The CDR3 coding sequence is TGTGCCAGCAGTGGGTATGAGGTTACGCAGTATTTT. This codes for CASSGYEVTQYF.

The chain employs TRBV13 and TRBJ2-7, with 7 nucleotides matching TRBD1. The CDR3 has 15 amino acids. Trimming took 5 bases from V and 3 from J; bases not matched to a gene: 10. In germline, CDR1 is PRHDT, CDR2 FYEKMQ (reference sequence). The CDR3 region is CASSAGTATLYEQYF. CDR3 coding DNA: TGTGCCAGCAGCGCAGGGACAGCAACCCTCTACGAGCAGTACTTC.

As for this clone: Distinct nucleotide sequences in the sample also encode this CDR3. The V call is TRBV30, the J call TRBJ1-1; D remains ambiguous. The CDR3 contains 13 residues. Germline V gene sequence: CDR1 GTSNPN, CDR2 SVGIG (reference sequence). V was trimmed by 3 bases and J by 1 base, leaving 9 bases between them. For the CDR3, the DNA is TGTGCCTGGAGCGGGGTGGGGAACACTGAAGCTTTCTTT. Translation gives CAWSGVGNTEAFF.

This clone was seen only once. The CDR3 DNA reads TGTGCCAGCAGCCCGACGGGGAGTCCCTACGAGCAGTACTTC. Its translation: CASSPTGSPYEQYF. This chain joins TRBV7-3 and TRBJ2-7, with D perhaps matching TRBD2 (5 bases). The ends were cut back, 5 bases at V and 2 bases at J, with 13 bases in the middle. CDR1 and CDR2 (germline): SGHTA, FQGTGA. This CDR3 spans 14 amino acids.

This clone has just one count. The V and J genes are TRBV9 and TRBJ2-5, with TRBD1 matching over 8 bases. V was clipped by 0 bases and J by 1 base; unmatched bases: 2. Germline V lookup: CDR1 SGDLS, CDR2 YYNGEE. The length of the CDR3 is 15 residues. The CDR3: CASSVAGTGQETQYF. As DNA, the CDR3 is TGTGCCAGCAGCGTAGCCGGGACAGGCCAAGAGACCCAGTACTTC.

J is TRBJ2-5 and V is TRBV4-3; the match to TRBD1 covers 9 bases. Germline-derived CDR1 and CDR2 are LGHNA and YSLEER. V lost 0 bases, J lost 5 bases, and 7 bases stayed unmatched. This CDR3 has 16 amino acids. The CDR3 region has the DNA TGCGCCAGCAGCCAAGATCCGGGACAGGGCTGGGAGACCCAGTACTTC. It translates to CASSQDPGQGWETQYF.

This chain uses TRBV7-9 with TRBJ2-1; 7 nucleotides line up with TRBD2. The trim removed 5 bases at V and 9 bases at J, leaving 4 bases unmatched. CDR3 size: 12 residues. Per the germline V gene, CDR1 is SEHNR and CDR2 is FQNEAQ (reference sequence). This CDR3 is CASSGLGVEQFF. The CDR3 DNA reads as TGTGCCAGCAGCGGACTAGGAGTTGAGCAGTTCTTC.

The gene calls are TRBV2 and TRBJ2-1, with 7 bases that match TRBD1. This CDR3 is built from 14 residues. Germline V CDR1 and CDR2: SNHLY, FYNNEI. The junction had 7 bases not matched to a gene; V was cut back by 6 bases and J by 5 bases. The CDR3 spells CASRQGPLDNEQFF. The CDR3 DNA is TGTGCCAGCAGACAGGGGCCCCTTGACAATGAGCAGTTCTTC. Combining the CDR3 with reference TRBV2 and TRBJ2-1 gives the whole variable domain EPEVTQTPSHQVTQMGQEVILRCVPISNHLYFYWYRQILGQKVEFLVSFYNNEISEKSEIFDDQFSVERPDGSNFTLKIRSTKLEDSAMYFCASRQGPLDNEQFFGPGTRLTVL.

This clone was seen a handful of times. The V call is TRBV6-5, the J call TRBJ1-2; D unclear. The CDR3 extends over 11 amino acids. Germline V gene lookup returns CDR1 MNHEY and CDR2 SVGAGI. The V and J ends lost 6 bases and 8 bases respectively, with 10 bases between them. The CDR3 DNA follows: TGTGCCAGCAGAGAGGACGAAGGCTACACCTTC. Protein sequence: CASREDEGYTF.

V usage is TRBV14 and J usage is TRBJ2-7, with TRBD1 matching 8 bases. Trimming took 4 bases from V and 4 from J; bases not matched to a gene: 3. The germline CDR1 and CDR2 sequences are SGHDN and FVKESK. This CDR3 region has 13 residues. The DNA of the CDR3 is TGTGCCAGCAGCCCCGGGACAGGATACGAGCAGTACTTC. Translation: CASSPGTGYEQYF.

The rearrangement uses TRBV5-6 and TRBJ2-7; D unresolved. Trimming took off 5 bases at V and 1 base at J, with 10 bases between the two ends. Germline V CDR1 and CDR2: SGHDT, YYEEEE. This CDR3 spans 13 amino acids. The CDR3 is CASRAGPSYEQYF. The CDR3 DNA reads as TGTGCCAGCAGGGCCGGGCCATCCTACGAGCAGTACTTC.

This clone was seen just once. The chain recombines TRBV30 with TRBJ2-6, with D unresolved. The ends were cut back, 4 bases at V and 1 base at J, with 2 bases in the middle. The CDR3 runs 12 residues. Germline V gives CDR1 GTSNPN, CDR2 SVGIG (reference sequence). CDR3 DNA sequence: TGTGCCTGGAAATCTGGGGCCAACGTCCTGACTTTC. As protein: CAWKSGANVLTF.

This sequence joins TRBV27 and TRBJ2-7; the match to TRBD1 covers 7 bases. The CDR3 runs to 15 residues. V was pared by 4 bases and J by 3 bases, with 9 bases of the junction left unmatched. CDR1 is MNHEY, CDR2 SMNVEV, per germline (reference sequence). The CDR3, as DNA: TGTGCCAGCAGTTCCTCCGGGGACAGTATCTACGAGCAGTACTTC. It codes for CASSSSGDSIYEQYF.

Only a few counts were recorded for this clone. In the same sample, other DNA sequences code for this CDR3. This CDR3 is CASSLGDYNEQFF. The CDR3 DNA follows: TGTGCCAGCAGCTTGGGTGACTACAATGAGCAGTTCTTC. The J gene is TRBJ2-1, the V gene TRBV5-6; D not resolved. V was pared by 0 bases and J by 3 bases, with 4 bases between. The V gene's germline CDR1 is SGHDT and CDR2 YYEEEE. The CDR3 consists of 13 residues.

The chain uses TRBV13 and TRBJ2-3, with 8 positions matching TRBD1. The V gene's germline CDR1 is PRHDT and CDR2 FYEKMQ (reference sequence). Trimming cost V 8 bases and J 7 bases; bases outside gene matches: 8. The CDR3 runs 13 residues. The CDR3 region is CASSAGGAYTQYF. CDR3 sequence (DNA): TGTGCCAGCTCCGCAGGGGGCGCCTATACGCAGTATTTT.

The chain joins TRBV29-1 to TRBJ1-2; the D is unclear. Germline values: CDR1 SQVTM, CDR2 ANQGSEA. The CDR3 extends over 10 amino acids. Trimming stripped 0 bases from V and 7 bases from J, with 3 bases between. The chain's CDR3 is CSVEEGGYTF. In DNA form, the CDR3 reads TGCAGCGTTGAAGAAGGTGGCTACACCTTC.

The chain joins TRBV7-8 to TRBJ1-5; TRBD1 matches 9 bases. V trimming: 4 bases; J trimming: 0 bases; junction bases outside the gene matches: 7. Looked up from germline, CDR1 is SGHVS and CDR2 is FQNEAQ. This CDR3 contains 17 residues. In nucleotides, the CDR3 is TGTGCCAGCAGCTCACAGGGGGCCCCGTATAGCAATCAGCCCCAGCATTTT. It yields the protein CASSSQGAPYSNQPQHF.

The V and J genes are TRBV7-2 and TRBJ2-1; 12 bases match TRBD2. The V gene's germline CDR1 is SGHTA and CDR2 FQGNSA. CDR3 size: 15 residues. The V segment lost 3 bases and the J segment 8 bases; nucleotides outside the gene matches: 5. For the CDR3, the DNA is TGTGCCAGCAGCTTCCTAGCGGGAGGGGGCTATGAGCAGTTCTTC. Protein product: CASSFLAGGGYEQFF.

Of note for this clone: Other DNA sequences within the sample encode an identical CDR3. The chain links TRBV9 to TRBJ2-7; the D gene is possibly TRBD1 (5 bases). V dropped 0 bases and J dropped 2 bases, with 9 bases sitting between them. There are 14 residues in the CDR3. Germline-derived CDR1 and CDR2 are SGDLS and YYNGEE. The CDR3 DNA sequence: TGTGCCAGCAGCGTAGGAACAGGCCCCTACGAGCAGTACTTC. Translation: CASSVGTGPYEQYF.

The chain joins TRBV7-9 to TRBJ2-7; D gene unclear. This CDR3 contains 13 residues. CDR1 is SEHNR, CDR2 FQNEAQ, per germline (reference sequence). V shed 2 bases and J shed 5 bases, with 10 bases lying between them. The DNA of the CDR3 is TGTGCCAGCAGCTTATTTGTCGGTAACGAGCAGTACTTC. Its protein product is CASSLFVGNEQYF.

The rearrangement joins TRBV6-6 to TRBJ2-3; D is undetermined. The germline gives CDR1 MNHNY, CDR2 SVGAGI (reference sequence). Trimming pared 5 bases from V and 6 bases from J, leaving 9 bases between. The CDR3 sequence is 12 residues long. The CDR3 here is CASSQLGDTQYF. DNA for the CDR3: TGTGCCAGCAGTCAACTGGGGGATACGCAGTATTTT.

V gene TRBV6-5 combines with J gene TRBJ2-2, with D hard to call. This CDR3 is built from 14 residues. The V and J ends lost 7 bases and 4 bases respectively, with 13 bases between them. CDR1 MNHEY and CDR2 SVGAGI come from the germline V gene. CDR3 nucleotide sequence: TGTGCCAGCAATCCAATACAAGGCACCGGGGAGCTGTTTTTT. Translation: CASNPIQGTGELFF.

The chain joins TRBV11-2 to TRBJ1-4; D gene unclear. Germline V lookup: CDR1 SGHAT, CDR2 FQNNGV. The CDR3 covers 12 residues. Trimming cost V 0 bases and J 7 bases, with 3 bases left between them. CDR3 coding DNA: TGTGCCAGCAGCTTAGATGCTGAAAAACTGTTTTTT. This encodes CASSLDAEKLFF. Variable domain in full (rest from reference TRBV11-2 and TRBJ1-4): EAGVAQSPRYKIIEKRQSVAFWCNPISGHATLYWYQQILGQGPKLLIQFQNNGVVDDSQLPKDRFSAERLKGVDSTLKIQPAKLEDSAVYLCASSLDAEKLFFGSGTQLSVL.

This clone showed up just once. This CDR3 is CASSPGTSGSSYEQYF. For the CDR3, the DNA is TGTGCCAGCAGCCCCGGGACTAGCGGGTCCTCCTACGAGCAGTACTTC. The rearrangement joins TRBV5-4 to TRBJ2-7; TRBD2 matches 12 bases. V was clipped by 4 bases and J by 0 bases; unmatched bases: 5. CDR3 length: 16 amino acids. Germline CDR1 and CDR2: SGHNT and YYREEE (reference sequence).

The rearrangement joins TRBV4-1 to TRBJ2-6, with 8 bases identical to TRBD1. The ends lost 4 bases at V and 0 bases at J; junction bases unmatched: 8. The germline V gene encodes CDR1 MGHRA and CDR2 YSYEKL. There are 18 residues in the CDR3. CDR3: CASSPAGTGPSGANVLTF. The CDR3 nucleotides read TGCGCCAGCAGCCCGGCCGGGACAGGACCCTCTGGGGCCAACGTCCTGACTTTC.